This TCR beta chain is drawn from a study of blood T cells in healthy people across ages. As for the study in general: The template switching approach captured approximately one barcoded beta molecule for every two T cells.

The length of the CDR3 is 14 residues. Germline CDR1 MDHEN, CDR2 SYDVKM. The use of a sample-barcoded 5' primer and a J-beta primer mix characterized a second PCR of about 7 to 12 cycles. TCRdb re-analysed the 5' RACE reads in MiXCR, keeping a single row per CDR3 protein. Altogether roughly 700,000 distinct CDR3 sequences are present, around 49% being singletons, with the ten largest covering under 35%. Study outcomes and limitations: Samples with more naive T cells showed higher observed beta diversity. CMV infection status of these donors was not known. Estimates of total diversity, which came from one million sequenced T cells, were considered to be underestimates.

A few counts support this clonotype. Its antigen is not known. At one end, the junction sequence differs from germline, possibly due to a read error. The receptor was derived from a woman between 55 and 75 years old in good health. The specimen was blood. V and J are TRBV28 and TRBJ2-7; TRBD2 agrees at 10 bases. The CDR3 DNA follows: TGTGCTAGCAGGCCTAGCGGGAGCTTATACGAGCAGTACTTC. It specifies CASRPSGSLYEQYF.